This T cell receptor (delta chain) appears in the sequencing data of a study of γδ T cells in repeated Plasmodium falciparum infection. Study at large: The natural-infection arm compared Malian children under seasonal malaria with matched Australian children. Malaria-naive adults were infected with P. falciparum NF54 four times over roughly 600 days. Study-level results: Vdelta2-negative gammadelta repertoires appeared less diverse and less shared in Malian than Australian children. Malian donors came from one small rural village, predominantly one ethnic group.

TCRdb reran clone calling via CATT on the multiplex PCR reads. The sample gives some 50,000 delta-chain clones, roughly 1.6% of which show up once; roughly 8.6% is in the top ten. This CDR3 comprises 22 residues. The germline gives CDR1 TSWWSYY, CDR2 QGS. This clone was found many times. Its matching antigen is unknown. The protein given by TCRdb reflects a much larger clone and differs at residue 3 from this DNA's translation, likely from a read error; the protein shown is the DNA's translation. Vgamma9/Vdelta2+ and Vdelta2-negative gammadelta T cells were flow-sorted from PBMC for bulk sequencing. The sample was gamma-delta T cells from blood. The chain is built from TRDV1 and TRDJ1; D possibly corresponds to TRDD3 (6 bases). No J gene is reported in TCRdb; it was inferred here by comparing the DNA with germline. The TCR sequence derives from a pool of human donors (malaria-infected and uninfected, not separated). DNA of the CDR3: TGTGCTCCTGGGACCCACGGGAATTTTATTAAGCTGGGGTACTTATACACCGATAAACTCATCTTT. Protein: CAPGTHGNFIKLGYLYTDKLIF.